This TCR beta chain was documented in a study of shared clonotypes between healthy human individuals. Assay used: immunoSEQ multiplex PCR; TCRdb lists only in-frame clones, some missing. The table shows some 2.1 million clones, with 90% to 95% occurring only once. This clone appeared a single time. This CDR3 has 13 residues. The V end lost 6 bases, the J end lost 4 bases, and 12 bases lay between the germline ends. Germline values: CDR1 KGHSH, CDR2 LQKENI. Sequenced material: naive CD4+ T cells sorted from blood. Subset reported: CD45RA+ positively selected. This chain joins TRBV18 and TRBJ1-1; D is undetermined. The clonotype comes from a man aged 18-30 years in good health. The CDR3 nucleotides read TGTGCCAGCTCGTCGGGCGAGAGCACTGAAGCTTTCTTT. Translated: CASSSGESTEAFF.